The 11 T cell receptor beta chains reported below all come from one sample, sequenced in a study of control samples from healthy donors and cancer patients. Profiling relied on immunoSEQ multiplex PCR, and the TCRdb table lists in-frame clones only, not all of them. The data show about 28,000 clones, with just under 90% seen just once and about 1.5% held by the top ten. The material sequenced was PBMCs. The receptors come from a woman aged 40 to 50 with lung cancer.

J is TRBJ1-1 and V is TRBV5-5, with no clear D. The germline V and J ends were trimmed by 4 bases and 1 base, with 11 bases remaining between them. Germline values: CDR1 SGHKS, CDR2 YYEKEE (reference sequence). The CDR3 covers 14 residues. The CDR3 protein is CASSLEGGNTEAFF. In DNA, the CDR3 is TGTGCCAGCAGCCTCGAGGGAGGGAACACTGAAGCTTTCTTT.

The V call is TRBV19, the J call TRBJ2-7; D is unclear. This CDR3 is 13 amino acids long. Trimming stripped 4 bases from V and 4 bases from J, with 11 bases between. Germline V gene sequence: CDR1 LNHDA, CDR2 SQIVND (reference sequence). The CDR3 loop is CASSSAGGYEQYF. The CDR3 DNA follows: TGTGCCAGTAGTAGTGCAGGCGGTTACGAGCAGTACTTC. Supplemented by reference TRBV19 and TRBJ2-7, the full variable domain reads DGGITQSPKYLFRKEGQNVTLSCEQNLNHDAMYWYRQDPGQGLRLIYYSQIVNDFQKGDIAEGYSVSREKKESFPLTVTSAQKNPTAFYLCASSSAGGYEQYFGPGTRLTVT.

A few counts support this clone. Other DNA sequences in the sample encode the same CDR3. V is TRBV5-1 and J is TRBJ2-5; the match to TRBD2 covers 11 bases. CDR1 and CDR2 from the germline V gene are SGHRS and YFSETQ. J was trimmed by 2 bases and V by 4 bases; bases with no gene match: 7. The CDR3 is 16 amino acids. The CDR3 DNA follows: TGCGCCAGCAGCGCAGGACTAGCGGGTAAACAAGAGACCCAGTACTTC. Residues: CASSAGLAGKQETQYF.

This chain links TRBV7-3 with TRBJ2-3; tentative D call: TRBD1 (5 bases). V dropped 2 bases and J dropped 2 bases, with 11 bases sitting between them. The CDR3 has 15 residues. Germline CDR1 and CDR2: SGHTA and FQGTGA. CDR3 protein: CASSLDPGLTDTQYF. As DNA, the CDR3 is TGTGCCAGCAGCTTAGATCCAGGGCTCACAGATACGCAGTATTTT.

The V call is TRBV6-6, the J call TRBJ1-2; D remains ambiguous. Trimming stripped 5 bases from V and 4 bases from J, with 8 bases between. The CDR3 runs 12 residues. Germline loops: CDR1 MNHNY, CDR2 SVGAGI (reference sequence). CDR3 in DNA: TGTGCCAGCAGTATCACCTCCTATGGCTACACCTTC. It encodes CASSITSYGYTF.

V and J are TRBV28 and TRBJ1-5; perhaps TRBD1 as D (5 bases). The CDR3 covers 17 residues. Germline V lookup: CDR1 MDHEN, CDR2 SYDVKM. Trimming left V 4 bases short and J 6 bases short, with 22 bases between. The CDR3 reads CASSSRTGPSRGQPQHF. CDR3 DNA: TGTGCCAGCAGTTCGAGAACGGGACCCTCAAGGGGTCAGCCCCAGCATTTT.

The chain recombines TRBV27 with TRBJ2-1; TRBD2 agrees at 9 bases. The CDR3 length is 15 residues. In germline, CDR1 is MNHEY, CDR2 SMNVEV (reference sequence). Trimming removed 5 bases from V and 2 bases from J; junction bases left unmatched: 4. The CDR3 region is CASSVLAGAYNEQFF. CDR3 DNA sequence: TGTGCCAGCAGTGTACTAGCGGGTGCCTACAATGAGCAGTTCTTC.

The chain couples TRBV7-2 to TRBJ1-2, with 7 bases lining up with TRBD1. Unmatched junction bases numbered 4, after V lost 2 bases and J lost 4 bases. CDR3 length: 14 residues. Germline CDR1 SGHTA, CDR2 FQGNSA. For the CDR3, the DNA is TGTGCCAGCAGCTTAATCGGACAGGCCTATGGCTACACCTTC. Translation: CASSLIGQAYGYTF.

The V and J genes are TRBV28 and TRBJ1-1; perhaps TRBD1 as D (5 bases). Germline loops: CDR1 MDHEN, CDR2 SYDVKM. Trimming cost V 7 bases and J 4 bases, with 16 bases left between them. This CDR3 contains 14 residues. The CDR3 here is CASTPAGDGTEAFF. The CDR3 nucleotides are TGTGCCAGCACCCCAGCGGGGGACGGCACTGAAGCTTTCTTT.

The chain links TRBV19 to TRBJ2-7, with D possibly TRBD1 on 6 matching bases. Germline V gene sequence: CDR1 LNHDA, CDR2 SQIVND (reference sequence). V dropped 0 bases and J dropped 1 base, with 7 bases sitting between them. The CDR3 loop spans 14 amino acids. This CDR3 is CASSIDRGSYEQYF. The CDR3, as DNA: TGTGCCAGTAGTATAGACAGGGGATCCTACGAGCAGTACTTC.

The gene calls are TRBV7-3 and TRBJ2-3; D might be TRBD1 (5 bases). The CDR3 covers 12 residues. The V gene's germline CDR1 is SGHTA and CDR2 FQGTGA. V shed 2 bases and J shed 6 bases, with 6 bases lying between them. As DNA, the CDR3 is TGTGCCAGCAGCTTAGGGGCGGATACGCAGTATTTT. Encoded protein: CASSLGADTQYF.